The 4 T cell receptor beta chains below come from one sample, sequenced in a study of T cells in Graves' hyperthyroidism and ophthalmopathy. Amplified TCR beta CDR3 regions came from RNA transcripts. Researchers ran a first-round RT-PCR on the TCR CDR3 using the HTBI primer set. TCRdb fed the multiplex PCR reads into MiXCR, producing one record per CDR3 protein. The repertoire holds roughly 750,000 distinct CDR3 sequences, with less than 20% as singletons. The sample taken for sequencing was blood. These receptors were taken from a man aged 18 to 29 with Graves' hyperthyroidism.

This clonotype turned up a few times. The V call is TRBV4-1, the J call TRBJ2-5; 13 bases agree with TRBD2. The CDR3 has 16 amino acids. J lost 10 bases, V lost 5 bases, and 13 bases had no gene match. The V gene's germline CDR1 is MGHRA and CDR2 YSYEKL. The CDR3 DNA is TGCGCCAGCAGCGACCTACTAGCGGGAGGGGGTTCAGGCCAGTACTTC. Its protein product is CASSDLLAGGGSGQYF.

V and J are TRBV15 and TRBJ1-1, with D hard to call. This CDR3 comprises 14 residues. V lost 0 bases to trimming and J lost 7 bases, with 12 bases between them. In germline, CDR1 is LNHNV, CDR2 YYDKDF (reference sequence). CDR3 in DNA: TGTGCCACCAGCAGAGACATTGGAGTGAGTGAAGCTTTCTTT. The encoded protein is CATSRDIGVSEAFF.

At least ten counts were recorded for this clonotype. The gene calls are TRBV7-2 and TRBJ2-6; D is possibly TRBD2 (5 bases). This CDR3 is built from 15 residues. CDR1 is SGHTA and CDR2 is FQGNSA in the germline V gene. V was pared by 6 bases and J by 1 base, with 10 bases between. The CDR3 reads CASRLGESGANVLTF. The CDR3 DNA follows: TGTGCCAGCAGACTAGGTGAATCTGGGGCCAACGTCCTGACTTTC.

This clonotype was counted at least ten times. This rearrangement joins TRBV11-1 to TRBJ1-6; TRBD1 might be the D (5 bases). The CDR3 loop spans 14 amino acids. The germline V gene has CDR1 SGHAT and CDR2 FQDESV (reference sequence). Between the trimmed V and J ends, which lost 2 bases and 10 bases, there was a span of 12 bases. CDR3 in DNA: TGTGCCAGCAGCTTAACCAGGGCTGGATCACCCCTCCACTTT. Translated: CASSLTRAGSPLHF.